The 10 T cell receptor beta chains below all came from one sample that was sequenced in a study of human T cells and chemical hapten exposure. TCRdb called the RACE reads again in MiXCR, with one record for every CDR3 protein. The sample lists tens of thousands of distinct CDR3 sequences, about 6.6% occurring once. Time point indicated: patch test 2, 6 weeks after DPC sensitization. This sample's treatment: therapeutic diphenylcyclopropenone sensitization with weekly scalp DPC. Material: whole blood, obtained in connection with sensitization to the hapten diphenylcyclopropenone (DPC). Every receptor here comes from a woman in her 30s with alopecia areata. Some clones in this sample may be carry-over from other donors' samples.

This clonotype was found a few times. V gene TRBV11-1 combines with J gene TRBJ1-5; no reliable D call. Trimming left V 5 bases short and J 7 bases short, with 12 bases between. This CDR3 comprises 13 residues. CDR1 is SGHAT and CDR2 is FQDESV in the germline V gene (reference sequence). The CDR3, as DNA: TGTGCCAGCAGCCTGAACGGGTACCAGCCCCAGCATTTT. The encoded protein is CASSLNGYQPQHF.

This clonotype occurred a few times. The V gene is TRBV13, the J gene TRBJ1-1; D might be TRBD1 (6 bases). The CDR3 spans 16 residues. Germline values: CDR1 PRHDT, CDR2 FYEKMQ (reference sequence). With 2 bases removed from V and 1 base from J, the gap between germline ends came to 14 bases. This chain's CDR3 is CASSLTPLTGNTEAFF. The CDR3 bases are TGTGCCAGCAGCTTAACCCCCTTGACAGGGAACACTGAAGCTTTCTTT.

This clonotype has only a few counts. The rearrangement joins TRBV12-3 or TRBV12-4 to TRBJ2-7; the D is unclear. Trimming removed 3 bases from V and 5 bases from J, with 17 bases in between. This CDR3 region has 15 residues. In DNA, the CDR3 is TGTGCCAGCAGTTTGGGTCAGACATACGAGGACGAGCAGTACTTC. Translating gives CASSLGQTYEDEQYF.

This clonotype was recorded at least ten times. This chain joins TRBV12-3 or TRBV12-4 and TRBJ2-4, with 8 bases aligning to TRBD1. The CDR3 has 16 amino acids. Trimming at V came to 7 bases and at J to 3 bases, leaving 11 bases not matched to a gene. The chain's CDR3 is CASTPSDRDVKNIQYF. CDR3 nucleotide sequence: TGTGCCAGCACTCCCTCGGACAGGGATGTCAAAAACATTCAGTACTTC.

This clonotype was observed a handful of times. V and J are TRBV6-5 and TRBJ1-1; 7 bases match TRBD1. This CDR3 has 13 residues. Germline V gives CDR1 MNHEY, CDR2 SVGAGI. V was pared by 6 bases and J by 6 bases, with 7 bases of the junction left unmatched. CDR3 DNA: TGTGCCAGCAGCCAGGGGGGGGCTCCTGAAGCTTTCTTT. This translates into CASSQGGAPEAFF.

This clonotype was observed a few times. J is TRBJ1-2 and V is TRBV30; D perhaps matches TRBD1 (6 bases). CDR3 length: 12 residues. Trimming shortened V by 3 bases and J by 4 bases, and 9 bases separated the two germline ends. Germline V CDR1 and CDR2: GTSNPN, SVGIG (reference sequence). This CDR3 is CAWRMDSYGYTF. CDR3 nucleotide sequence: TGTGCCTGGAGGATGGACAGCTATGGCTACACCTTC.

This clonotype was detected many times. The chain carries TRBV5-1 and TRBJ1-1; D remains unclear. The CDR3 consists of 13 residues. Trimming took off 1 base at V and 7 bases at J, with 11 bases between the two ends. The germline CDR1 and CDR2 sequences are SGHRS and YFSETQ. The CDR3 loop is CASSLSPADEAFF. As DNA, the CDR3 is TGCGCCAGCAGCTTGTCGCCGGCAGATGAAGCTTTCTTT.

This clonotype was seen many times. The chain is built from TRBV6-4 and TRBJ2-3, with TRBD2 matching over 13 bases. V gave up 3 bases and J gave up 1 base; unmatched junction bases: 1. The CDR3 length is 16 residues. The germline CDR1 and CDR2 sequences are MRHNA and SNTAGT. CDR3 bases: TGTGCCAGCAGTGAAGGGACTAGCGGGGGCACAGATACGCAGTATTTT. Translating gives CASSEGTSGGTDTQYF.

Concerning this clonotype: Possible read error: a much larger clone is one base away. The final CDR3 position lacks the conserved phenylalanine or tryptophan, pointing to a likely read error. This rearrangement joins TRBV6-5 to TRBJ2-7; D call uncertain. Trimming pared 7 bases from V and 2 bases from J, leaving 18 bases between. CDR1 and CDR2 (germline): MNHEY, SVGAGI. This CDR3 has 15 amino acids. CDR3 nucleotides: TGTGCCAGCACCATCACTCGCCGGTCGACCTACGAGCAGTACATC. Encoded protein: CASTITRRSTYEQYI.

The sample holds many counts of this clonotype. The gene calls are TRBV20-1 and TRBJ1-2; no clear D gene. Germline CDR1 is DFQATT and CDR2 is SNEGSKA (reference sequence). The length of the CDR3 is 14 residues. The V end was cut by 3 bases, the J end by 6 bases, with 17 bases between. CDR3 sequence reads: CSARSTSHGDGYTF. The CDR3 DNA sequence: TGCAGTGCTAGGTCAACAAGCCATGGGGATGGCTACACCTTC.